These 14 T cell receptor beta chains came from one sample sequenced in a study of OX40 agonist ivuxolimab in advanced cancers. The protocol was immunoSEQ multiplex PCR, while the TCRdb copy is restricted to in-frame clones and leaves out a portion. The sample consists of 30,000 or so clones, more than 70% of them appearing once. The sample in question was CD4+ or CD8+ T cells sorted from blood, obtained in a trial of the OX40 agonist ivuxolimab. These receptors were taken from an adult with an advanced solid tumor such as melanoma, head and neck, liver or kidney cancer.

The chain employs TRBV13 and TRBJ2-3; D may be TRBD2 (5 bases). From germline, CDR1 is PRHDT and CDR2 FYEKMQ (reference sequence). V was cut by 5 bases and J by 1 base, with 13 bases left in between. This CDR3 has 15 residues. CDR3 nucleotide sequence: TGTGCCAGCAGCCCCCTCCGGGGAGGCACAGATACGCAGTATTTT. Its translation: CASSPLRGGTDTQYF. Filled out from reference TRBV13 and TRBJ2-3, the complete variable domain reads AAGVIQSPRHLIKEKRETATLKCYPIPRHDTVYWYQQGPGQDPQFLISFYEKMQSDKGSIPDRFSAQQFSDYHSELNMSSLELGDSALYFCASSPLRGGTDTQYFGPGTRLTVL.

The genes are TRBV7-6 and TRBJ2-7, with D perhaps TRBD1 or TRBD2 (5 bases each). CDR1 is SGHVS, CDR2 FNYEAQ, per germline. The germline V and J ends were trimmed by 0 bases and 7 bases, with 13 bases remaining between them. This CDR3 region has 14 residues. CDR3 bases: TGTGCCAGCAGCTTAGCCCATGGGGGTGTGGAGCAGTACTTC. Its protein product is CASSLAHGGVEQYF. Based on the CDR3 plus reference TRBV7-6 and TRBJ2-7, the full variable domain is GAGVSQSPRYKVTKRGQDVALRCDPISGHVSLYWYRQALGQGPEFLTYFNYEAQQDKSGLPNDRFSAERPEGSISTLTIQRTEQRDSAMYRCASSLAHGGVEQYFGPGTRLTVT.

This chain connects TRBV19 to TRBJ2-6; the D gene could be TRBD1 or TRBD2 (5 bases each). This CDR3 is built from 18 residues. Germline CDR1 is LNHDA and CDR2 is SQIVND (reference sequence). The V and J ends lost 5 bases and 0 bases respectively, with 17 bases between them. The CDR3 region has the DNA TGTGCCAGTAGTTTCCCCGGGGCCGACTACTCTGGGGCCAACGTCCTGACTTTC. This encodes CASSFPGADYSGANVLTF.

The genes are TRBV29-1 and TRBJ1-2; a weak D match, TRBD1 (5 bases). This CDR3 is built from 13 residues. CDR1 is SQVTM and CDR2 is ANQGSEA in the germline V gene. DNA for the CDR3: TGCAACGCCCTCATGGGGACTGGCGGTGGCTACACCTTC. It codes for CNALMGTGGGYTF.

The rearrangement joins TRBV6-5 to TRBJ2-7; D possibly corresponds to TRBD1 (6 bases). Germline loops: CDR1 MNHEY, CDR2 SVGAGI. Deletions cut 8 bases from V and 11 bases from J, with 22 bases between. This CDR3 is 13 amino acids long. CDR3 bases: TGTGCCAGCGCTGGGGGCAGATCTACGAAGGAGTACTTC. Encoded protein: CASAGGRSTKEYF.

The chain has TRBV9 and TRBJ2-3; TRBD2 aligns across 9 bases. Germline V gene data show CDR1 as SGDLS and CDR2 as YYNGEE. This CDR3 has 16 residues. J lost 2 bases, V lost 2 bases, and 6 bases had no gene match. The CDR3 nucleotides are TGTGCCAGCAGCGTCGGCCTAGCGGGGCTCACAGATACGCAGTATTTT. Translating it yields CASSVGLAGLTDTQYF.

The CDR3 DNA reads as TGTGCCAGCAGCTTATATTACAGGGGAGGTTCACCCCTCCACTTT. This sequence encodes CASSLYYRGGSPLHF. V usage is TRBV11-1 and J usage is TRBJ1-6, with TRBD1 matching over 7 bases. V was pared by 2 bases and J by 9 bases, with 7 bases of the junction left unmatched. Germline V gene data show CDR1 as SGHAT and CDR2 as FQDESV (reference sequence). The CDR3 spans 15 residues.

The CDR3 DNA follows: TGTGCCAGCAGCCCGGGGACAGATACGCAGTATTTT. Translating it yields CASSPGTDTQYF. The chain is built from TRBV11-2 and TRBJ2-3; TRBD2 is a possible D gene (5 bases). The V end lost 5 bases, the J end lost 3 bases, and 6 bases lay between the germline ends. Germline CDR1 is SGHAT and CDR2 is FQNNGV. The CDR3 totals 12 residues.

This chain connects TRBV7-9 to TRBJ1-2; possible D gene TRBD1, 6 bases. Germline CDR1 and CDR2: SEHNR and FQNEAQ (reference sequence). V was trimmed by 5 bases and J by 3 bases, leaving 16 bases between them. The CDR3 loop spans 15 amino acids. CDR3 in amino acids: CASSHPGRGDYGYTF. The CDR3 nucleotides read TGTGCCAGCAGCCATCCGGGTAGGGGGGACTATGGCTACACCTTC.

The gene calls are TRBV11-2 and TRBJ2-1, with a possible D match to TRBD2 (6 bases). Germline CDR1 is SGHAT and CDR2 is FQNNGV. The CDR3 has 15 amino acids. V lost 5 bases to trimming and J lost 5 bases, with 16 bases between them. CDR3 coding DNA: TGTGCCAGCAGCGCTCTCGGCGGGAAGGACAATGAGCAGTTCTTC. This translates into CASSALGGKDNEQFF.

The chain couples TRBV18 to TRBJ1-1; D is perhaps TRBD1 (5 bases). Trimming left V 10 bases short and J 0 bases short, with 9 bases between. This CDR3 spans 12 amino acids. Germline CDR1 reads KGHSH; CDR2 reads LQKENI. This CDR3 is CATQGLNTEAFF. The CDR3 DNA reads as TGTGCCACCCAGGGACTGAACACTGAAGCTTTCTTT.

The gene calls are TRBV25-1 and TRBJ1-4; no firm D call. With 5 bases removed from V and 6 bases from J, the gap between germline ends came to 7 bases. Looked up from germline, CDR1 is MGHDK and CDR2 is SYGVNS. The CDR3 has 12 amino acids. The CDR3 DNA is TGTGCCAGCAGTTCCGGGGATGAAAAACTGTTTTTT. Its translation: CASSSGDEKLFF.

The rearrangement links TRBV10-3 to TRBJ2-7; D may be TRBD2 (6 bases). V shed 6 bases and J shed 0 bases, with 9 bases lying between them. The length of the CDR3 is 13 residues. Germline V gene sequence: CDR1 ENHRY, CDR2 SYGVKD. The CDR3 here is CAIREGSSYEQYF. The DNA of the CDR3 is TGTGCCATCAGGGAGGGCAGCTCCTACGAGCAGTACTTC.

The chain is built from TRBV6-5 and TRBJ2-3; no reliable D call. The V gene lost 5 bases and the J gene lost 2 bases, with 14 bases spanning the gap. Germline assignment: CDR1 MNHEY and CDR2 SVGAGI. The length of the CDR3 is 15 residues. CDR3 amino acids: CASSASGFLTDTQYF. The CDR3 DNA is TGTGCCAGCAGTGCCTCAGGTTTTCTCACAGATACGCAGTATTTT.